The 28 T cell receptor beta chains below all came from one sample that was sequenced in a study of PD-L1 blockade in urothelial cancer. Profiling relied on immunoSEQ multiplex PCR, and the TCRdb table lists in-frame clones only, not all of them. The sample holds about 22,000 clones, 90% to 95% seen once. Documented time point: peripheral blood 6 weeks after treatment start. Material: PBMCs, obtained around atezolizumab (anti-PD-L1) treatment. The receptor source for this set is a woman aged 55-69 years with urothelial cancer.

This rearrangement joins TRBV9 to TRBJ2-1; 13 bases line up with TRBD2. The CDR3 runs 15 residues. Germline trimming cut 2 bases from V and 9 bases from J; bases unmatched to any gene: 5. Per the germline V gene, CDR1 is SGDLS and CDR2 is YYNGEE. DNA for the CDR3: TGTGCCAGCAGCGTTACTAGCGGGGGGGCTGGTGAGCAGTTCTTC. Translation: CASSVTSGGAGEQFF.

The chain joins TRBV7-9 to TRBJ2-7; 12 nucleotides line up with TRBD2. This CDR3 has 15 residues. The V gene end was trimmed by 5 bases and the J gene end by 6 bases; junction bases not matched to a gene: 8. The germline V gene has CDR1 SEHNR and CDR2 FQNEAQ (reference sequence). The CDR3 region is CASSLRLAGVSEQYF. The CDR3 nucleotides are TGTGCCAGCAGCCTCAGACTAGCGGGGGTCTCCGAGCAGTACTTC.

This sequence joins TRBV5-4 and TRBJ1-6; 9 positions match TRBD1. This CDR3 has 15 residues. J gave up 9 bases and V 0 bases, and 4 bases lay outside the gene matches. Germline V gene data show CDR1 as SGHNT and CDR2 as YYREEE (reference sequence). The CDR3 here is CASSLDRGLSSPLHF. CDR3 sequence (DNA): TGTGCCAGCAGCTTGGACAGGGGGCTCAGTTCACCCCTCCACTTT.

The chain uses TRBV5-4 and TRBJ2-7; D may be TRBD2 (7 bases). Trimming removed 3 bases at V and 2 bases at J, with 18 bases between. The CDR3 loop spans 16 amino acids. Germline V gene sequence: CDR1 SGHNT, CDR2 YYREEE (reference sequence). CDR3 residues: CASSWGGGGQTYEQYF. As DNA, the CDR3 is TGTGCCAGCAGCTGGGGGGGAGGGGGGCAGACCTACGAGCAGTACTTC.

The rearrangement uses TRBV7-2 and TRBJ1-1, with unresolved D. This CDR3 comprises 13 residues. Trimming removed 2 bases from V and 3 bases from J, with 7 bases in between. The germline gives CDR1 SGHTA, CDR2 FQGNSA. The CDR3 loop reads CASSLTADTEAFF. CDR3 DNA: TGTGCCAGCAGCTTAACTGCGGACACTGAAGCTTTCTTT.

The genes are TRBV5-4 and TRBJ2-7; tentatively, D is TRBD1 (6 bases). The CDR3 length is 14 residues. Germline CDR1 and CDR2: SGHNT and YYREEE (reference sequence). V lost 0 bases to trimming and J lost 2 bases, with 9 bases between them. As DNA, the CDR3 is TGTGCCAGCAGCTTGGAACAGGGTACCTACGAGCAGTACTTC. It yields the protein CASSLEQGTYEQYF.

The CDR3, as DNA: TGTGCCAGCAGAGGTCCGGGACTAGCGGCTTACGAGCAGTACTTC. Translating it yields CASRGPGLAAYEQYF. The chain has TRBV28 and TRBJ2-7; 11 nucleotides line up with TRBD2. The CDR3 is 15 residues long. Trimming cost V 6 bases and J 4 bases; bases outside gene matches: 8. Germline V lookup: CDR1 MDHEN, CDR2 SYDVKM.

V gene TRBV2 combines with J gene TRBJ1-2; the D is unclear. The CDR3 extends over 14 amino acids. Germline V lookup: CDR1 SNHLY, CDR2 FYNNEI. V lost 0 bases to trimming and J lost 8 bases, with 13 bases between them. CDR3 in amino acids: CASSEAPRPRGYTF. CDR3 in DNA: TGTGCCAGCAGTGAAGCTCCCCGACCGCGGGGCTACACCTTC.

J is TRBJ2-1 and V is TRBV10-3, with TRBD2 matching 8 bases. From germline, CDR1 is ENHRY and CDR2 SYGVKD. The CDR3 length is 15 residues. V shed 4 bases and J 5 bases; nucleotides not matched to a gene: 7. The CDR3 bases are TGTGCCATCAGTGTAGGACTAGCACTAAACAATGAGCAGTTCTTC. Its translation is CAISVGLALNNEQFF.

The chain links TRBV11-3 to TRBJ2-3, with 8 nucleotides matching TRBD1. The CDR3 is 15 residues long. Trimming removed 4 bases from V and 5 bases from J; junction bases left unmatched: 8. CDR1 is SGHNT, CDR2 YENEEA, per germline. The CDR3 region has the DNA TGTGCCAGCAGCTCCGCCACAGGGGGTGGAGATACGCAGTATTTT. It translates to CASSSATGGGDTQYF.

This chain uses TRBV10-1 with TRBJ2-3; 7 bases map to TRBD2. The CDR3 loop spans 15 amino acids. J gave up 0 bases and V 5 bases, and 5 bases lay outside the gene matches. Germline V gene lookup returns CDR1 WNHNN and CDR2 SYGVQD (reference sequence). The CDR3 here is CASSKAGKSTDTQYF. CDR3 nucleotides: TGCGCCAGCAGTAAAGCGGGAAAGAGCACAGATACGCAGTATTTT.

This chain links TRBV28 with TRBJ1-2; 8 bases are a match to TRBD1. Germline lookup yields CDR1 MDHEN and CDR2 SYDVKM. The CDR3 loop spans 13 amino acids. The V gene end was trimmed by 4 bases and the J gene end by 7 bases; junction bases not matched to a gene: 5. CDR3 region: CASSSTGVSGYTF. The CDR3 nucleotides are TGTGCCAGCAGTTCGACAGGGGTCTCTGGCTACACCTTC.

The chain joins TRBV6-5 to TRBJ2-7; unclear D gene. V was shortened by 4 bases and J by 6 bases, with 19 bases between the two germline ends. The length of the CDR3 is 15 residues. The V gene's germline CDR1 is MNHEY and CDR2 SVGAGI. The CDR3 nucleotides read TGTGCCAGCAGTTCCGGTGTGCCTCAACGACTCGAGCAGTACTTC. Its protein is CASSSGVPQRLEQYF.

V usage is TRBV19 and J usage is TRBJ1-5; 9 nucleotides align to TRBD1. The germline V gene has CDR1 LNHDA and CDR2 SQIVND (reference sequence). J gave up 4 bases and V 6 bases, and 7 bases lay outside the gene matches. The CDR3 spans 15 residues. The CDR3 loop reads CASSKGDRVNQPQHF. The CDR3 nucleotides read TGTGCCAGTAGCAAGGGGGACAGGGTTAATCAGCCCCAGCATTTT.

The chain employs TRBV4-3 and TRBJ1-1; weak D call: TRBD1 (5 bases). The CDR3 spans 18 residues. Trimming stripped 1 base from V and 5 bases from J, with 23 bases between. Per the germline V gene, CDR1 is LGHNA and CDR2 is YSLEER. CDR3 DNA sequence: TGCGCCAGCAGCCAAGCCCTCCGGGGGATGGTCGGACGGACTGAAGCTTTCTTT. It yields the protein CASSQALRGMVGRTEAFF.

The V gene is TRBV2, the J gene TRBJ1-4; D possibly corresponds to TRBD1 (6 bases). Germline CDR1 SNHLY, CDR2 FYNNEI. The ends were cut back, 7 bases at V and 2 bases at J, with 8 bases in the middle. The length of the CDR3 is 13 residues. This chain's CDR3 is CASIGQTNEKLFF. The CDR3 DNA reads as TGTGCCAGCATTGGACAGACTAATGAAAAACTGTTTTTT.

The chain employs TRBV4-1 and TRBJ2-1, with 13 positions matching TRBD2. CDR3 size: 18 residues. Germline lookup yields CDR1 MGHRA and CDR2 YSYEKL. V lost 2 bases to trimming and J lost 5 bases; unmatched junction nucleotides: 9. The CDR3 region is CASSQRLAGGSTNNEQFF. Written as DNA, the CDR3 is TGCGCCAGCAGCCAACGACTAGCGGGGGGATCGACAAACAATGAGCAGTTCTTC.

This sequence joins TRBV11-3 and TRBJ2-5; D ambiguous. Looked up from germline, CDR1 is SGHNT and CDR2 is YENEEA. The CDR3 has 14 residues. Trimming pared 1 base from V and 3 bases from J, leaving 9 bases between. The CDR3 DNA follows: TGTGCCAGCAGCTTAGGAAACAGAGAAGAGACCCAGTACTTC. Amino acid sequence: CASSLGNREETQYF.

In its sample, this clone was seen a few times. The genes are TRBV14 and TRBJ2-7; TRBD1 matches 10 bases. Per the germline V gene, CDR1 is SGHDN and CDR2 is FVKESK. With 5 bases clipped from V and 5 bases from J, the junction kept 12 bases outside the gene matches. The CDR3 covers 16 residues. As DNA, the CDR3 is TGTGCCAGCAGCTCGAAGACCGGGACAGGGGTGAACGAGCAGTACTTC. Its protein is CASSSKTGTGVNEQYF.

The CDR3 region is CASSLGGSNQPQHF. In DNA form, the CDR3 reads TGTGCCAGCAGTTTAGGAGGGAGCAATCAGCCCCAGCATTTT. The chain carries TRBV28 and TRBJ1-5; D ambiguous. The CDR3 loop spans 14 amino acids. Germline loops: CDR1 MDHEN, CDR2 SYDVKM. V gave up 2 bases and J gave up 1 base, with 6 bases separating them.

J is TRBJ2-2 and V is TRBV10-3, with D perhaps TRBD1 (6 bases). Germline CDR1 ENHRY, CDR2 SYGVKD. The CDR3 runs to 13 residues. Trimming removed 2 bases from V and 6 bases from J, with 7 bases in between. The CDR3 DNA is TGTGCCATCAGTGAGACAGGGTCCGGGGAGCTGTTTTTT. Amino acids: CAISETGSGELFF.

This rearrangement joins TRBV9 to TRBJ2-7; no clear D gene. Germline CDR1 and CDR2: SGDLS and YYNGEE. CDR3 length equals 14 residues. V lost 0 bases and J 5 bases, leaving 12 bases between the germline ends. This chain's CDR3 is CASSVGALVHEQYF. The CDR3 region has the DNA TGTGCCAGCAGCGTAGGGGCTCTCGTCCACGAGCAGTACTTC.

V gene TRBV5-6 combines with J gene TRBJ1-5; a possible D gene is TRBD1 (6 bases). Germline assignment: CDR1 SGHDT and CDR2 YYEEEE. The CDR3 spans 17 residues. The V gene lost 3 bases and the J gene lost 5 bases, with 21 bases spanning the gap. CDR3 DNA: TGTGCCAGCAGCTCTTTACAGGGAGGGGAAAGGTATCAGCCCCAGCATTTT. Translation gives CASSSLQGGERYQPQHF.

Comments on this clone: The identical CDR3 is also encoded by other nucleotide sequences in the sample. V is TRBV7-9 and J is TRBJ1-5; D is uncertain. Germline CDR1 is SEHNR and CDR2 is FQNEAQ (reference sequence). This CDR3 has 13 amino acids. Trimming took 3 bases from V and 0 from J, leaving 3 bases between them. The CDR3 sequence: CASSFNSNQPQHF. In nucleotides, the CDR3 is TGTGCCAGCAGCTTCAATAGCAATCAGCCCCAGCATTTT.

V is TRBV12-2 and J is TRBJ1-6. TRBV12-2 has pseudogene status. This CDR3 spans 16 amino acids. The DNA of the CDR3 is TGTGCAAGTCGCTTTAGTAGCAGCCGTAGGAATTCACCCCTCCACTTT. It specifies CASRFSSSRRNSPLHF.

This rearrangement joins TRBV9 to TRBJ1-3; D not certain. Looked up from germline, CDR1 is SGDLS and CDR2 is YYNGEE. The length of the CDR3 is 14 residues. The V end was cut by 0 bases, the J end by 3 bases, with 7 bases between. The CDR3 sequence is CASSVALFGNTIYF. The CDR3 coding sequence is TGTGCCAGCAGCGTAGCCCTATTTGGAAACACCATATATTTT.

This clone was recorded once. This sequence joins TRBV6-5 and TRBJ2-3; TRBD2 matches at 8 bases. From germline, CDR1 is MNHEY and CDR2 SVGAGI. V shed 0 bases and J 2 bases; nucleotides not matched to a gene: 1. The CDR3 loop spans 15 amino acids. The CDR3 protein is CASSYSTSATDTQYF. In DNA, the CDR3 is TGTGCCAGCAGTTACTCGACTAGCGCCACAGATACGCAGTATTTT.

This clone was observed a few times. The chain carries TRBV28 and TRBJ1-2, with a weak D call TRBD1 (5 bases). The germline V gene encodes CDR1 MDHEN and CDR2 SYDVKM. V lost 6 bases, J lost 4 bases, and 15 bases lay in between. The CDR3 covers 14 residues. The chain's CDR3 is CASSYPGTPYGYTF. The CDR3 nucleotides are TGTGCCAGCAGCTATCCCGGGACTCCCTATGGCTACACCTTC.